Below are 27 T cell receptor beta chains sequenced from a single sample in a study of T cell changes during pregnancy in multiple sclerosis. This table comes from immunoSEQ multiplex PCR, and its TCRdb copy is limited to in-frame clones, with some not included. The sample lists tens of thousands of clones, approximately 86% occurring once. The sample consisted of CD8+ T cells from peripheral blood mononuclear cells, taken in the first trimester of pregnancy. The receptors were sampled from a female donor with multiple sclerosis, enrolled in a pregnancy study.

V usage is TRBV11-3 and J usage is TRBJ2-1, with D tentatively TRBD1 (8 bases). Trimming took 9 bases from V and 3 from J, leaving 12 bases between them. CDR3 length: 13 amino acids. In germline, CDR1 is SGHNT, CDR2 YENEEA. CDR3 sequence reads: CASTGGVYNEQFF. Here the CDR3 DNA reads TGTGCCAGTACAGGGGGGGTCTACAATGAGCAGTTCTTC.

J is TRBJ1-2 and V is TRBV19; TRBD1 is a possible D gene (6 bases). Looked up from germline, CDR1 is LNHDA and CDR2 is SQIVND (reference sequence). The CDR3 is 15 residues long. Trimming removed 6 bases from V and 4 bases from J, with 18 bases in between. The CDR3 nucleotides read TGTGCCAGTAGAGGGGAGGGGACGGACAGCTATGGCTACACCTTC. Protein product: CASRGEGTDSYGYTF. Combining the CDR3 with reference TRBV19 and TRBJ1-2 gives the whole variable domain DGGITQSPKYLFRKEGQNVTLSCEQNLNHDAMYWYRQDPGQGLRLIYYSQIVNDFQKGDIAEGYSVSREKKESFPLTVTSAQKNPTAFYLCASRGEGTDSYGYTFGSGTRLTVV.

The chain has TRBV7-9 and TRBJ2-3; D unclear. The V gene's germline CDR1 is SEHNR and CDR2 FQNEAQ (reference sequence). The CDR3 loop spans 13 amino acids. V was trimmed by 5 bases and J by 5 bases, leaving 11 bases between them. In nucleotides, the CDR3 is TGTGCCAGCAGCGTTACTCCGAGAGATACGCAGTATTTT. Protein: CASSVTPRDTQYF.

The chain joins TRBV7-9 to TRBJ2-1, with D possibly being TRBD2 (7 bases). The CDR3 is 15 residues long. Germline V CDR1 and CDR2: SEHNR, FQNEAQ (reference sequence). Trimming left V 5 bases short and J 7 bases short, with 18 bases between. CDR3 DNA sequence: TGTGCCAGCAGCCGGGGAGGGGGGTCTGTGAATGAGCAGTTCTTC. It encodes CASSRGGGSVNEQFF.

This clone showed up just a few times. CDR3 nucleotides: TGTGCCAGCAGCTTAGTTCACAGCAATGAGCAGTTCTTC. Its protein product is CASSLVHSNEQFF. This chain joins TRBV7-3 and TRBJ2-1; the D is unclear. Per the germline V gene, CDR1 is SGHTA and CDR2 is FQGTGA. CDR3 length: 13 amino acids. The V end was cut by 2 bases, the J end by 6 bases, with 8 bases between.

The chain carries TRBV7-9 and TRBJ2-5; D ambiguous. Germline CDR1 and CDR2: SEHNR and FQNEAQ (reference sequence). Trimming took off 1 base at V and 1 base at J, with 10 bases between the two ends. The length of the CDR3 is 15 residues. CDR3 loop: CASSLVVQIQETQYF. In DNA, the CDR3 is TGTGCCAGCAGCTTAGTTGTTCAGATCCAAGAGACCCAGTACTTC. Full variable domain (rest looked up from reference TRBV7-9 and TRBJ2-5): DTGVSQNPRHKITKRGQNVTFRCDPISEHNRLYWYRQTLGQGPEFLTYFQNEAQLEKSRLLSDRFSAERPKGSFSTLEIQRTEQGDSAMYLCASSLVVQIQETQYFGPGTRLLVL.

The chain combines TRBV13 with TRBJ1-5; TRBD1 aligns across 10 bases. Germline CDR1 PRHDT, CDR2 FYEKMQ (reference sequence). The junction had 6 bases not matched to a gene; V was cut back by 5 bases and J by 2 bases. This CDR3 spans 16 amino acids. This CDR3 reads CASSITGQGRNQPQHF. The CDR3 DNA reads TGTGCCAGCAGCATTACGGGACAGGGGCGCAATCAGCCCCAGCATTTT.

This chain links TRBV7-2 with TRBJ2-7; D not certain. Trimming removed 5 bases at V and 6 bases at J, with 8 bases between. The germline CDR1 and CDR2 sequences are SGHTA and FQGNSA. This CDR3 has 11 amino acids. The CDR3 sequence is CASSETTEQYF. The CDR3 bases are TGTGCCAGCAGCGAGACAACCGAGCAGTACTTC.

The J gene is TRBJ2-7, the V gene TRBV27, with 9 bases identical to TRBD1. The junction had 7 bases not matched to a gene; V was cut back by 6 bases and J by 4 bases. There are 14 residues in the CDR3. Germline V gene sequence: CDR1 MNHEY, CDR2 SMNVEV (reference sequence). The CDR3 is CASSPRQGVYEQYF. For the CDR3, the DNA is TGTGCCAGCAGCCCCAGACAGGGGGTTTACGAGCAGTACTTC.

The genes are TRBV6-6 and TRBJ1-4; D gene ambiguous. Trimming stripped 6 bases from V and 7 bases from J, with 18 bases between. The germline CDR1 and CDR2 sequences are MNHNY and SVGAGI (reference sequence). The CDR3 runs 15 residues. The CDR3 sequence: CASRPLQPVGEKLFF. The CDR3 DNA reads TGTGCCAGCAGGCCCCTACAGCCCGTGGGTGAAAAACTGTTTTTT.

The rearrangement uses TRBV15 and TRBJ1-4; possibly TRBD1 for D (5 bases). Germline V gene data show CDR1 as LNHNV and CDR2 as YYDKDF (reference sequence). CDR3 length: 14 amino acids. Between the trimmed V and J ends, which lost 3 bases and 4 bases, there was a span of 9 bases. CDR3 bases: TGTGCCACCAGCAGGGGGGGGATTAATGAAAAACTGTTTTTT. Translation gives CATSRGGINEKLFF.

This chain joins TRBV7-8 and TRBJ1-4; 10 nucleotides match TRBD1. V trimming: 1 base; J trimming: 2 bases; junction bases outside the gene matches: 4. The CDR3 is made up of 17 amino acids. Germline values: CDR1 SGHVS, CDR2 FQNEAQ. CDR3 DNA sequence: TGTGCCAGCAGCTTAGGACAGGGGGCGCTCACTAATGAAAAACTGTTTTTT. Translation: CASSLGQGALTNEKLFF.

The rearrangement links TRBV7-2 to TRBJ2-5, with D possibly matching TRBD2 (6 bases). V lost 7 bases to trimming and J lost 4 bases, with 13 bases between them. CDR1 and CDR2 (germline): SGHTA, FQGNSA. This CDR3 has 13 residues. The CDR3, as DNA: TGTGCCAGCAACCCCGCGGGGCGAGAGACCCAGTACTTC. Its translation is CASNPAGRETQYF.

This rearrangement joins TRBV5-1 to TRBJ1-1, with D perhaps TRBD1 (5 bases). Trimming left V 4 bases short and J 4 bases short, with 17 bases between. CDR1 and CDR2 (germline): SGHRS, YFSETQ. The CDR3 is 15 residues long. CDR3 nucleotides: TGCGCCAGCAGCCTGGATTTGGCAGGGTCCACTGAAGCTTTCTTT. It codes for CASSLDLAGSTEAFF.

The CDR3 nucleotides are TGTGCCAGCAGGGGGACAGGGGACTTTGAAAAACTGTTTTTT. It specifies CASRGTGDFEKLFF. The V call is TRBV6-1, the J call TRBJ1-4, with 10 bases lining up with TRBD1. CDR3 length: 14 amino acids. Germline loops: CDR1 MNHNS, CDR2 SASEGT. V lost 6 bases, J lost 7 bases, and 5 bases stayed unmatched.

This clone was observed many times. The genes are TRBV19 and TRBJ2-7, with TRBD2 as a possible D gene (6 bases). The CDR3 sequence is 13 residues long. CDR1 LNHDA and CDR2 SQIVND come from the germline V gene (reference sequence). The ends were cut back, 1 base at V and 5 bases at J, with 9 bases in the middle. CDR3 residues: CASSIGGRNEQYF. CDR3 DNA: TGTGCCAGTAGTATAGGAGGGAGGAACGAGCAGTACTTC.

The V gene is TRBV21-1, the J gene TRBJ1-5. TRBV21-1 corresponds to a pseudogene. The CDR3 contains 16 residues. CDR3 sequence: CASSKEESARDQPQHF. The CDR3 coding sequence is TGTGCCAGCAGCAAAGAGGAGTCGGCTCGTGATCAGCCCCAGCATTTT.

The chain recombines TRBV7-9 with TRBJ2-7, with 7 positions matching TRBD1. This CDR3 has 13 amino acids. After removal of 6 bases from V and 2 bases from J, the junction contained 4 bases not matched to a gene. Germline V gives CDR1 SEHNR, CDR2 FQNEAQ (reference sequence). In DNA form, the CDR3 reads TGTGCCAGCAGGGGACAGAGAACCTACGAGCAGTACTTC. Translation gives CASRGQRTYEQYF.

The chain links TRBV27 to TRBJ1-5; possibly TRBD1 for D (6 bases). Trimming pared 4 bases from V and 6 bases from J, leaving 22 bases between. Germline CDR1 MNHEY, CDR2 SMNVEV (reference sequence). There are 17 residues in the CDR3. CDR3 sequence (DNA): TGTGCCAGCAGTTCAATACAGGACAGTCAGTTAGGTCAGCCCCAGCATTTT. It codes for CASSSIQDSQLGQPQHF.

Notes on this clone: In the same sample, other DNA sequences code for this CDR3. The chain has TRBV6-5 and TRBJ1-1, with 8 bases aligning to TRBD1. Germline CDR1 is MNHEY and CDR2 is SVGAGI. CDR3 length: 15 residues. The J segment lost 4 bases and the V segment lost 2 bases, leaving 6 bases of the junction unmatched. CDR3 in amino acids: CASSYRQGAGTEAFF. CDR3 bases: TGTGCCAGCAGTTACCGCCAGGGGGCGGGCACTGAAGCTTTCTTT.

The chain carries TRBV5-6 and TRBJ1-1; no definite D call. This CDR3 is 14 amino acids long. Trimming stripped 0 bases from V and 5 bases from J, with 11 bases between. The germline V gene has CDR1 SGHDT and CDR2 YYEEEE. The CDR3 region is CASSLVIRSTEAFF. The CDR3 DNA reads as TGTGCCAGCAGCTTGGTTATCAGGTCTACTGAAGCTTTCTTT.

By frequency in the sample, this clone is medium-sized (0.01 to 0.1%). The rearrangement joins TRBV9 to TRBJ1-1; TRBD1 might be the D (5 bases). Looked up from germline, CDR1 is SGDLS and CDR2 is YYNGEE. The V and J ends lost 5 bases and 8 bases respectively, with 28 bases between them. The CDR3 runs 17 residues. The CDR3 DNA reads as TGTGCCAGCAGTCACAATGTCGGGACTACGGAGGGGTACGAAGCTTTCTTT. The encoded protein is CASSHNVGTTEGYEAFF.

This chain joins TRBV28 and TRBJ1-1, with a possible D match to TRBD1 (6 bases). V lost 3 bases to trimming and J lost 1 base, with 9 bases between them. From germline, CDR1 is MDHEN and CDR2 SYDVKM. CDR3 size: 14 residues. As DNA, the CDR3 is TGTGCCAGCAGTTTCGAACAGGGGAACACTGAAGCTTTCTTT. It codes for CASSFEQGNTEAFF. The full variable domain, in which reference TRBV28 and TRBJ1-1 provide the parts outside the CDR3, is DVKVTQSSRYLVKRTGEKVFLECVQDMDHENMFWYRQDPGLGLRLIYFSYDVKMKEKGDIPEGYSVSREKKERFSLILESASTNQTSMYLCASSFEQGNTEAFFGQGTRLTVV.

This rearrangement joins TRBV4-3 to TRBJ2-1, with D maybe TRBD1 (9 bases). Trimming shortened V by 4 bases and J by 2 bases, and 30 bases separated the two germline ends. CDR3 length equals 21 residues. CDR1 is LGHNA and CDR2 is YSLEER in the germline V gene. The CDR3 is CASSRLTGGAARGAPYNEQFF. DNA of the CDR3: TGCGCCAGCAGCCGCCTAACAGGGGGCGCGGCGCGGGGGGCCCCCTACAATGAGCAGTTCTTC.

This chain uses TRBV9 with TRBJ1-2; a possible D gene is TRBD1 (5 bases). CDR1 is SGDLS, CDR2 YYNGEE, per germline. CDR3 size: 11 residues. Trimming stripped 7 bases from V and 8 bases from J, with 12 bases between. CDR3 sequence: CASEMGGGYTF. CDR3 DNA: TGTGCCAGCGAGATGGGGGGAGGCTACACCTTC.

This sequence joins TRBV27 and TRBJ1-2; a weak D match, TRBD1 (5 bases). Germline assignment: CDR1 MNHEY and CDR2 SMNVEV (reference sequence). Trimming pared 3 bases from V and 8 bases from J, leaving 16 bases between. This CDR3 contains 14 residues. The CDR3 coding sequence is TGTGCCAGCAGTTTTGGCGGGGGTTCTGGCGGCTACACCTTC. Protein sequence: CASSFGGGSGGYTF.

Note on this clone: Germline and junction disagree at one end, which may indicate a read error. The V gene is TRBV14, the J gene TRBJ2-7; maybe TRBD2 (5 bases). This CDR3 has 14 residues. The germline gives CDR1 SGHDN, CDR2 FVKESK. The CDR3 region is CASSQGTAGSEQNF. The CDR3 DNA is TGTGCCAGCAGCCAAGGGACGGCGGGTTCGGAGCAGAACTTC.